This T cell receptor (beta chain) originates from a study of control samples from healthy donors and cancer patients. The repertoire was sequenced with immunoSEQ multiplex PCR; TCRdb's copy has only in-frame clones and lacks some. Of some 120,000 clones detected, more than 80% appear once; the ten largest clones hold around 2.5%. Germline lookup yields CDR1 MNHEY and CDR2 SMNVEV (reference sequence). The V and J ends lost 1 base and 9 bases respectively, with 7 bases between them. The length of the CDR3 is 12 residues. This receptor was identified in a man aged 18 to 29 in good health. Input material: blood. The chain has TRBV27 and TRBJ2-1; perhaps TRBD2 as D (5 bases). The CDR3 sequence: CASSLFRGEQFF. CDR3 coding DNA: TGTGCCAGCAGTTTATTCCGGGGTGAGCAGTTCTTC.